This passage covers 19 T cell receptor beta chains from one sample sequenced in a study of yellow fever vaccine responses in identical twins. TCRdb fed the RT-PCR reads into MiXCR, producing one record per CDR3 protein. The repertoire has about a thousand distinct CDR3 sequences, 80% to 85% of them found once; the top ten carry 20% to 25%. The sequencing used T cells from blood (PBMCs), unsorted or a sorted subset (not recorded which), collected before or after yellow fever vaccination (not recorded which). The source is a female donor who received the yellow fever vaccine.

Here the CDR3 DNA reads TGTGCCTGGGGACAGTCGAACACCGGGGAGCTGTTTTTT. Residues: CAWGQSNTGELFF. The chain employs TRBV30 and TRBJ2-2; possible D gene TRBD1, 6 bases. Germline V lookup: CDR1 GTSNPN, CDR2 SVGIG (reference sequence). Trimming removed 5 bases at V and 0 bases at J, with 7 bases between. The CDR3 covers 13 residues.

The V gene is TRBV6-1, the J gene TRBJ2-1, with 7 bases that match TRBD2. The CDR3 length is 13 residues. V lost 6 bases and J lost 10; bases outside the gene matches: 9. CDR1 and CDR2 (germline): MNHNS, SASEGT. CDR3 coding DNA: TGTGCCAGCAGCACAAGGACTAGTCAGGAGCAGTTCTTC. As protein: CASSTRTSQEQFF.

By sample share, this clonotype is hyperexpanded. This rearrangement joins TRBV15 to TRBJ1-1; D is unresolved. V gave up 10 bases and J gave up 1 base, with 10 bases separating them. CDR1 and CDR2 from the germline V gene are LNHNV and YYDKDF (reference sequence). The CDR3 loop spans 12 amino acids. The CDR3 DNA is TGTGCCATCGGAGCCGGGAACACTGAAGCTTTCTTT. Residues: CAIGAGNTEAFF.

The rearrangement links TRBV11-1 to TRBJ2-7; D may correspond to TRBD1 or TRBD2 (5 bases each). The CDR3 covers 15 residues. V was shortened by 4 bases and J by 4 bases, with 17 bases between the two germline ends. The germline V gene has CDR1 SGHAT and CDR2 FQDESV (reference sequence). This CDR3 reads CASSSKSGSGYEQYF. The CDR3 nucleotides are TGTGCCAGCAGCTCTAAATCAGGGTCGGGGTACGAGCAGTACTTC.

The J gene is TRBJ1-1, the V gene TRBV10-3; 7 nucleotides agree with TRBD1. Germline CDR1 reads ENHRY; CDR2 reads SYGVKD. The CDR3 runs to 13 residues. Unmatched junction bases numbered 12, after V lost 6 bases and J lost 11 bases. The CDR3 region has the DNA TGTGCCATCAGAGAACTGGACGGCAGGGGGGCTTTCTTT. It specifies CAIRELDGRGAFF.

This clonotype appeared once. This chain joins TRBV6-1 and TRBJ1-5; weak D call: TRBD1 (6 bases). The length of the CDR3 is 15 residues. Germline V lookup: CDR1 MNHNS, CDR2 SASEGT. V lost 6 bases and J lost 2, with 14 bases in between. As DNA, the CDR3 is TGTGCCAGCAGCAACCACAGGGTTGGCAATCAGCCCCAGCATTTT. This gives the protein CASSNHRVGNQPQHF.

As regards this clonotype: The junction departs from germline at one end; a sequencing error may be responsible. The chain carries TRBV4-3 and TRBJ1-2; 9 bases map to TRBD1. The CDR3 length is 15 residues. The germline V gene encodes CDR1 LGHNA and CDR2 YSLEER. CDR3 loop: CASSQDTGGDYGYTF. The CDR3 coding sequence is TGCGCCAGCAGCCAAGATACAGGGGGCGACTACGGCTACACCTTC.

The gene calls are TRBV7-6 and TRBJ2-1; D may be TRBD1 or TRBD2 (5 bases each). The CDR3 has 14 residues. CDR1 and CDR2 from the germline V gene are SGHVS and FNYEAQ. V was trimmed by 4 bases and J by 4 bases, leaving 11 bases between them. CDR3 coding DNA: TGTGCCAGCAGCTCGACCGGGGCATACAATGAGCAGTTCTTC. It is translated as CASSSTGAYNEQFF.

This chain joins TRBV4-3 and TRBJ2-2, with D possibly matching TRBD2 (5 bases). The V end was cut by 0 bases, the J end by 2 bases, with 16 bases between. Germline V lookup: CDR1 LGHNA, CDR2 YSLEER. This CDR3 is built from 18 residues. DNA of the CDR3: TGCGCCAGCAGCCAAGAGGGAGCCCCAAGGGTTAACACCGGGGAGCTGTTTTTT. Encoded protein: CASSQEGAPRVNTGELFF.

There are a few counts of this clonotype. The chain links TRBV4-3 to TRBJ1-5; D remains ambiguous. Between the trimmed V and J ends, which lost 0 bases and 6 bases, there was a span of 6 bases. The CDR3 extends over 13 amino acids. Germline values: CDR1 LGHNA, CDR2 YSLEER. The CDR3 DNA reads TGCGCCAGCAGCCAAGAGCCCAGTCAGCCCCAGCATTTT. Encoded protein: CASSQEPSQPQHF.

The chain combines TRBV20-1 with TRBJ1-1, with D maybe TRBD1 (6 bases). Germline CDR1 and CDR2: DFQATT and SNEGSKA (reference sequence). CDR3 size: 13 residues. The CDR3, as DNA: TGCAGGTTACAGGGAACCATGAACACTGAAGCTTTCTTT. Its protein is CRLQGTMNTEAFF.

The chain has TRBV11-1 and TRBJ2-1, with a tentative D call TRBD2 (6 bases). The germline V and J ends were trimmed by 0 bases and 0 bases, with 12 bases remaining between them. The germline V gene encodes CDR1 SGHAT and CDR2 FQDESV (reference sequence). The CDR3 length is 17 residues. CDR3 nucleotide sequence: TGTGCCAGCAGCTTAGCGTGGCTAGCGAGCTCCTACAATGAGCAGTTCTTC. Its translation is CASSLAWLASSYNEQFF.

This chain links TRBV10-1 with TRBJ1-1, with D tentatively TRBD1 (6 bases). CDR1 and CDR2 (germline): WNHNN, SYGVQD (reference sequence). The CDR3 has 18 residues. The V gene lost 3 bases and the J gene lost 5 bases, with 25 bases spanning the gap. The CDR3 protein is CASSDASSGGTGLTEAFF. CDR3 DNA: TGCGCCAGCAGTGATGCCTCATCTGGGGGCACAGGTCTGACTGAAGCTTTCTTT.

The chain recombines TRBV13 with TRBJ2-2, with 7 bases matching TRBD1. CDR3 length equals 14 residues. V shed 5 bases, J shed 2 bases, and the junction held 2 bases outside the gene matches. Germline V gene lookup returns CDR1 PRHDT and CDR2 FYEKMQ (reference sequence). The CDR3 spells CASSGTENTGELFF. CDR3 nucleotide sequence: TGTGCCAGCAGCGGGACAGAAAACACCGGGGAGCTGTTTTTT.

The sample holds a few counts of this clonotype. V is TRBV13 and J is TRBJ2-5; TRBD2 agrees at 7 bases. The V gene's germline CDR1 is PRHDT and CDR2 FYEKMQ (reference sequence). V dropped 2 bases and J dropped 3; count of bases not matched to a gene: 3. The CDR3 is 14 amino acids. DNA for the CDR3: TGTGCCAGCAGCTTAAGGCTAGCGGAAGAGACCCAGTACTTC. Translated: CASSLRLAEETQYF. Full variable domain (missing parts from reference TRBV13 and TRBJ2-5): AAGVIQSPRHLIKEKRETATLKCYPIPRHDTVYWYQQGPGQDPQFLISFYEKMQSDKGSIPDRFSAQQFSDYHSELNMSSLELGDSALYFCASSLRLAEETQYFGPGTRLLVL.

Concerning this clonotype: One junction end does not reproduce the germline sequence, and a read error may be involved. This chain links TRBV7-6 with TRBJ1-5; TRBD1 agrees at 7 bases. This CDR3 spans 13 amino acids. CDR1 and CDR2 from the germline V gene are SGHVS and FNYEAQ. In nucleotides, the CDR3 is TGTGCCAGCAGCCTCGACTGGGGACAGCTCCAGCATTTT. Its translation: CASSLDWGQLQHF. Combining the CDR3 with reference TRBV7-6 and TRBJ1-5 gives the whole variable domain GAGVSQSPRYKVTKRGQDVALRCDPISGHVSLYWYRQALGQGPEFLTYFNYEAQQDKSGLPNDRFSAERPEGSISTLTIQRTEQRDSAMYRCASSLDWGQLQHFGDGTRLSIL.

This clonotype was observed a single time. The chain employs TRBV4-1 and TRBJ1-3, with 7 bases fitting TRBD1. This CDR3 has 15 residues. From germline, CDR1 is MGHRA and CDR2 YSYEKL. V trimming: 3 bases; J trimming: 4 bases; junction bases outside the gene matches: 6. The CDR3 coding sequence is TGCGCCAGCAGCCACCCACAGGGGTCCGGAAACACCATATATTTT. Encoded protein: CASSHPQGSGNTIYF.

The V and J genes are TRBV11-3 and TRBJ2-7; 7 bases line up with TRBD2. Unmatched junction bases numbered 20, after V lost 5 bases and J lost 4 bases. The CDR3 has 18 residues. Germline V CDR1 and CDR2: SGHNT, YENEEA. CDR3 protein: CASSPRAPWRERVYEQYF. Written as DNA, the CDR3 is TGTGCCAGCAGCCCAAGAGCTCCTTGGCGGGAGAGGGTGTACGAGCAGTACTTC.

This chain uses TRBV11-1 with TRBJ2-1; D remains ambiguous. The ends were cut back, 7 bases at V and 3 bases at J, with 10 bases in the middle. Germline CDR1 and CDR2: SGHAT and FQDESV (reference sequence). The CDR3 runs 13 residues. The CDR3 DNA reads as TGTGCCAGCATAAGCTTCTACTACAATGAGCAGTTCTTC. Amino acid sequence: CASISFYYNEQFF.